These 6 T cell receptor beta chains were sequenced from one sample in a study of shared T cell receptors in the human thymus. Profiled with immunoSEQ multiplex PCR; TCRdb holds only in-frame clones, not every one. The data contain approximately 760,000 clones, approximately 83% of them singletons. The data also belong to a second study, concerning human thymus T cells.

The sample taken for sequencing was thymocytes. These receptors were collected from a girl in the first two years of life with a congenital heart defect.

The chain has TRBV4-3 and TRBJ2-2; TRBD1 matches 8 bases. CDR3 length: 17 residues. J was trimmed by 1 base and V by 0 bases; bases with no gene match: 4. CDR1 and CDR2 from the germline V gene are LGHNA and YSLEER. The CDR3 here is CASSQDTGTGNTGELFF. CDR3 bases: TGCGCCAGCAGCCAAGATACCGGGACAGGGAACACCGGGGAGCTGTTTTTT.

The chain recombines TRBV6-5 with TRBJ1-1, with D maybe TRBD1 (6 bases). V lost 3 bases, J lost 1 base, and 15 bases lay in between. The CDR3 consists of 16 residues. Germline CDR1 MNHEY, CDR2 SVGAGI. CDR3 amino acids: CASSYRGGDPNTEAFF. The CDR3 DNA is TGTGCCAGCAGTTATAGGGGGGGGGACCCGAACACTGAAGCTTTCTTT.

The chain combines TRBV29-1 with TRBJ2-5; tentatively, D is TRBD2 (5 bases). This CDR3 comprises 13 residues. Germline loops: CDR1 SQVTM, CDR2 ANQGSEA. V was shortened by 7 bases and J by 1 base, with 13 bases between the two germline ends. CDR3 protein: CSGTGITQETQYF. The CDR3 coding sequence is TGCAGCGGAACCGGGATCACCCAAGAGACCCAGTACTTC. The full variable domain, completed using reference TRBV29-1 and TRBJ2-5, is SAVISQKPSRDICQRGTSLTIQCQVDSQVTMMFWYRQQPGQSLTLIATANQGSEATYESGFVIDKFPISRPNLTFSTLTVSNMSPEDSSIYLCSGTGITQETQYFGPGTRLLVL.

The J gene is TRBJ1-2, the V gene TRBV10-3; 8 positions agree with TRBD1. CDR1 is ENHRY, CDR2 SYGVKD, per germline. The CDR3 length is 16 residues. After removal of 2 bases from V and 0 bases from J, the junction contained 5 bases not matched to a gene. The CDR3 is CAISEHQGASNYGYTF. CDR3 nucleotide sequence: TGTGCCATCAGTGAGCACCAGGGGGCCTCTAACTATGGCTACACCTTC.

This clone was counted only a few times. The chain couples TRBV6-1 to TRBJ1-2; 9 bases align to TRBD1. The CDR3 has 14 residues. Losses at the gene ends were 7 bases for V and 11 bases for J; bases not matched to a gene: 14. CDR1 is MNHNS, CDR2 SASEGT, per germline. In nucleotides, the CDR3 is TGTGCCAGCATCAACCGACCGGGACAGGGCCATTACACCTTC. Translation gives CASINRPGQGHYTF.

The J gene is TRBJ2-3, the V gene TRBV29-1, with D unresolved. V lost 4 bases and J 0 bases, leaving 11 bases between the germline ends. CDR1 SQVTM and CDR2 ANQGSEA come from the germline V gene. There are 14 residues in the CDR3. The CDR3 sequence: CSVVPGLSTDTQYF. DNA for the CDR3: TGCAGCGTTGTCCCAGGCCTTAGCACAGATACGCAGTATTTT.